The 11 T cell receptor beta chains reported below all come from one sample, sequenced in a study of neurological immune-mediated disorders. From the 5' RACE reads, TCRdb called clonotypes with MiXCR, one entry per CDR3 protein. The sample includes approximately 59,000 distinct CDR3 sequences, over 4% of them seen just once. Material: PBMCs. The origin of the receptors is a human donor with multiple sclerosis. The donor label of this sample is uncertain.

This clonotype was seen only a few times. This sequence joins TRBV5-1 and TRBJ1-5; D is perhaps TRBD1 (5 bases). The CDR3 spans 15 residues. Germline V CDR1 and CDR2: SGHRS, YFSETQ. Trimming left V 1 base short and J 4 bases short, with 12 bases between. The CDR3 nucleotides read TGCGCCAGCAGCTTGTACCCTTGGGGGAATCAGCCCCAGCATTTT. This gives the protein CASSLYPWGNQPQHF.

In this sample, this clonotype turned up many times. This may arise from a read error, as a much more abundant clone is one base away. The chain recombines TRBV4-1 with TRBJ2-1; 14 positions match TRBD2. This CDR3 region has 17 residues. J was trimmed by 9 bases and V by 1 base; bases with no gene match: 8. Germline V gene sequence: CDR1 MGHRA, CDR2 YSYEKL. CDR3 bases: TGCGCCAGCAGCCAAGGACTAGCGGGGGGGGCGGATACTGAGCAGTTCTTC. Encoded protein: CASSQGLAGGADTEQFF.

This clonotype was detected many times. The chain links TRBV5-1 to TRBJ2-1; 9 nucleotides agree with TRBD2. This CDR3 has 16 residues. Germline lookup yields CDR1 SGHRS and CDR2 YFSETQ. V lost 4 bases, J lost 8 bases, and 13 bases stayed unmatched. The CDR3 sequence is CASSIPAGAGGDEQFF. The CDR3 nucleotides are TGCGCCAGCAGCATACCAGCGGGGGCGGGGGGGGATGAGCAGTTCTTC.

This clonotype was detected ten times or more. This chain links TRBV29-1 with TRBJ1-1; a possible D gene is TRBD1 (5 bases). This CDR3 has 14 amino acids. V shed 3 bases and J shed 2 bases, with 13 bases lying between them. Germline CDR1 SQVTM, CDR2 ANQGSEA. CDR3 amino acids: CSVEREGINTEAFF. CDR3 nucleotide sequence: TGCAGCGTTGAGAGGGAGGGGATAAACACTGAAGCTTTCTTT.

This clonotype was observed many times. The chain uses TRBV2 and TRBJ2-3; 9 bases are a match to TRBD2. The V and J ends lost 6 bases and 3 bases, in that order; junction bases with no gene match: 4. There are 14 residues in the CDR3. CDR1 is SNHLY, CDR2 FYNNEI, per germline. CDR3 sequence: CASRRGGGTDTQYF. As DNA, the CDR3 is TGTGCCAGCAGGCGCGGGGGGGGGACAGATACGCAGTATTTT.

This clonotype was detected ten times or more. The J gene is TRBJ2-1, the V gene TRBV5-1; 8 nucleotides agree with TRBD2. The length of the CDR3 is 15 residues. With V trimmed by 0 bases and J by 9 bases, 8 bases remained unmatched. Germline lookup yields CDR1 SGHRS and CDR2 YFSETQ. CDR3 bases: TGCGCCAGCAGCTTGGAGGCGGGGGGCTTGACTGAGCAGTTCTTC. Translated: CASSLEAGGLTEQFF.

This clonotype has at least ten counts. At one end, the junction sequence differs from germline, possibly due to a read error. The chain combines TRBV5-1 with TRBJ2-3, with a weak D call TRBD2 (5 bases). CDR3 length: 17 amino acids. Germline V gives CDR1 SGHRS, CDR2 YFSETQ. The CDR3 nucleotides read TGCACCAGCAGCTTCGGCAGCGGAGCCTCTAGCACAGATACGCAGTATTTT. Protein product: CTSSFGSGASSTDTQYF. The variable domain in full, completed from reference TRBV5-1 and TRBJ2-3, reads KAGVTQTPRYLIKTRGQQVTLSCSPISGHRSVSWYQQTPGQGLQFLFEYFSETQRNKGNFPGRFSGRQFSNSRSEMNVSTLELGDSALYLCTSSFGSGASSTDTQYFGPGTRLTVL.

This clonotype was observed at least ten times. CDR3 nucleotides: TGCAGTGCTACCTCCGGAGCGGTGAGCACAGATACGCAGTATTTT. Translated: CSATSGAVSTDTQYF. The rearrangement links TRBV20-1 to TRBJ2-3, with D possibly TRBD2 on 5 matching bases. The germline gives CDR1 DFQATT, CDR2 SNEGSKA (reference sequence). This CDR3 has 15 amino acids. The V and J ends lost 4 bases and 0 bases respectively, with 14 bases between them.

This clonotype was counted ten times or more. V is TRBV12-5 and J is TRBJ1-3, with D hard to call. The CDR3 contains 14 residues. Germline loops: CDR1 LGHNT, CDR2 FRNRAP. V lost 4 bases to trimming and J lost 4 bases, with 11 bases between them. CDR3 protein: CASGSISAGNTIYF. CDR3 nucleotide sequence: TGTGCTAGTGGTTCTATCTCCGCGGGAAACACCATATATTTT.

There are many counts of this clonotype. The rearrangement joins TRBV20-1 to TRBJ2-2; D may be TRBD2 (6 bases). CDR1 DFQATT and CDR2 SNEGSKA come from the germline V gene (reference sequence). The CDR3 is 18 residues long. V lost 0 bases and J lost 6, with 23 bases in between. In DNA, the CDR3 is TGCAGTGCTAGAGATGAGGGAGGAGGAGGGAGGAGCGCCGGGGAGCTGTTTTTT. This gives the protein CSARDEGGGGRSAGELFF.

This clonotype was detected many times. The V call is TRBV5-1, the J call TRBJ1-2, with a tentative D call TRBD1 (6 bases). This CDR3 comprises 14 residues. V was clipped by 3 bases and J by 8 bases, with 17 bases between them. Per the germline V gene, CDR1 is SGHRS and CDR2 is YFSETQ. The CDR3 coding sequence is TGCGCCAGCAGCTCCCGACTCACACAGGGCGGCTACACCTTC. As protein: CASSSRLTQGGYTF.